The clone carrying this T cell receptor (beta chain) was recorded a few times. TCRdb fed the RT-PCR reads into MiXCR, producing one record per CDR3 protein. The repertoire has 550,000 to 750,000 distinct CDR3 sequences, approximately 15% of them found once; the top ten carry about 3.9%. V was cut by 4 bases and J by 3 bases, with 8 bases left in between. This CDR3 has 14 amino acids. Looked up from germline, CDR1 is SGHNT and CDR2 is YYREEE (reference sequence). The receptor's source is a female donor in good health, serving as a healthy control. Sequencing was done on a sample of memory CD4+ T cells from blood. This chain uses TRBV5-4 with TRBJ2-6; D remains unclear. CDR3 sequence (DNA): TGTGCCAGCAGCCTCCCTGGTGGGGCCAACGTCCTGACTTTC. Translated: CASSLPGGANVLTF.